These 32 T cell receptor beta chains were all obtained from the same sample, sequenced in a study of technical replicates of blood from a handful of donors. This table comes from immunoSEQ multiplex PCR, and its TCRdb copy is limited to in-frame clones, with some not included. This table has 80,000 or so clones, roughly 98% appearing once. The sequenced sample consisted of T cells isolated from PBMCs. These receptors originate from a human donor in good health.

The chain joins TRBV5-1 to TRBJ1-1; D gene ambiguous. The V and J ends lost 0 bases and 1 base respectively, with 13 bases between them. Germline V gene data show CDR1 as SGHRS and CDR2 as YFSETQ. The CDR3 is made up of 16 amino acids. The CDR3 DNA sequence: TGCGCCAGCAGCTTGGGTTTCCGGGGAAAGAACACTGAAGCTTTCTTT. This sequence encodes CASSLGFRGKNTEAFF.

V and J are TRBV29-1 and TRBJ2-3; 11 bases map to TRBD2. The length of the CDR3 is 20 residues. Trimming removed 2 bases from V and 0 bases from J; junction bases left unmatched: 16. The V gene's germline CDR1 is SQVTM and CDR2 ANQGSEA. The CDR3 nucleotides are TGCAGCGTTGAAACAAACCCGGGACTAGCGGCAACAGCTAGCACAGATACGCAGTATTTT. It encodes CSVETNPGLAATASTDTQYF.

J is TRBJ1-4 and V is TRBV2; 7 nucleotides align to TRBD1. CDR1 and CDR2 from the germline V gene are SNHLY and FYNNEI. V lost 8 bases and J lost 0; bases outside the gene matches: 12. CDR3 length equals 17 residues. DNA of the CDR3: TGTGCCAGCGCTCAGGGGGGATTTATTGCAACTAATGAAAAACTGTTTTTT. Translation: CASAQGGFIATNEKLFF. Using reference TRBV2 and TRBJ1-4 for the parts outside the CDR3, the full variable domain is EPEVTQTPSHQVTQMGQEVILRCVPISNHLYFYWYRQILGQKVEFLVSFYNNEISEKSEIFDDQFSVERPDGSNFTLKIRSTKLEDSAMYFCASAQGGFIATNEKLFFGSGTQLSVL.

The chain carries TRBV7-2 and TRBJ1-1; TRBD1 aligns across 10 bases. Per germline, CDR1 SGHTA and CDR2 FQGNSA. The CDR3 runs to 16 residues. Germline trimming cut 5 bases from V and 3 bases from J; bases unmatched to any gene: 9. The CDR3 here is CASSLRDRGGDTEAFF. The CDR3 DNA reads as TGTGCCAGCAGCCTCCGGGACAGGGGAGGGGACACTGAAGCTTTCTTT.

This clone was seen once. This chain links TRBV5-5 with TRBJ1-1; D possibly corresponds to TRBD1 (5 bases). Trimming removed 4 bases from V and 7 bases from J, with 11 bases in between. The CDR3 has 12 residues. CDR1 and CDR2 (germline): SGHKS, YYEKEE (reference sequence). CDR3 nucleotide sequence: TGTGCCAGCAGCGGGGGGAGGGTTGAAGCTTTCTTT. As protein: CASSGGRVEAFF.

The chain has TRBV4-1 and TRBJ2-4; D is ambiguous. The germline gives CDR1 MGHRA, CDR2 YSYEKL. The CDR3 has 18 amino acids. Trimming removed 4 bases at V and 0 bases at J, with 19 bases between. The CDR3 DNA is TGCGCCAGCAGCCCCGGAACCCGACTGATACTAGCCAAAAACATTCAGTACTTC. Translation: CASSPGTRLILAKNIQYF.

There are a few counts of this clone. The chain uses TRBV20-1 and TRBJ2-3; D is undetermined. Germline V CDR1 and CDR2: DFQATT, SNEGSKA (reference sequence). Trimming stripped 6 bases from V and 2 bases from J, with 6 bases between. CDR3 length equals 11 residues. For the CDR3, the DNA is TGCAGTGCCCCCTTCACAGATACGCAGTATTTT. This translates into CSAPFTDTQYF.

The chain employs TRBV5-1 and TRBJ2-2; 7 bases agree with TRBD1. Per germline, CDR1 SGHRS and CDR2 YFSETQ. V lost 2 bases, J lost 2 bases, and 15 bases stayed unmatched. The CDR3 length is 19 residues. This chain's CDR3 is CASSFIGWARDSNTGELFF. The CDR3 DNA reads TGCGCCAGCAGCTTTATTGGATGGGCCCGGGACAGCAACACCGGGGAGCTGTTTTTT.

This rearrangement joins TRBV2 to TRBJ2-6, with D maybe TRBD2 (6 bases). Trimming removed 3 bases from V and 2 bases from J, with 14 bases in between. Germline CDR1 and CDR2: SNHLY and FYNNEI. The CDR3 length is 17 residues. As DNA, the CDR3 is TGTGCCAGCAGTGACCGGGGGAACGGGCCTGGGGCCAACGTCCTGACTTTC. Protein: CASSDRGNGPGANVLTF.

This rearrangement joins TRBV21-1 to TRBJ2-2; TRBD2, the D gene given by the table, was not confirmed from the DNA. TRBV21-1 represents a pseudogene. The CDR3 totals 15 residues. As DNA, the CDR3 is TGTGCCAGCAGCAACAGCGGGAGTCAGGCCGGGGAGCTGTTTTTT. This gives the protein CASSNSGSQAGELFF.

The V and J genes are TRBV9 and TRBJ2-1; D is unclear. The V end lost 0 bases, the J end lost 9 bases, and 13 bases lay between the germline ends. This CDR3 contains 14 residues. Germline V gene lookup returns CDR1 SGDLS and CDR2 YYNGEE. The CDR3 bases are TGTGCCAGCAGCGTAGTTCTCAGTAGCACTGAGCAGTTCTTC. Amino acids: CASSVVLSSTEQFF.

The chain recombines TRBV4-1 with TRBJ2-1; D perhaps matches TRBD1 (7 bases). V was trimmed by 5 bases and J by 4 bases, leaving 15 bases between them. The germline CDR1 and CDR2 sequences are MGHRA and YSYEKL. The length of the CDR3 is 15 residues. CDR3 in amino acids: CASSARQGGYNEQFF. Written as DNA, the CDR3 is TGCGCCAGCAGCGCCCGGCAGGGGGGTTACAATGAGCAGTTCTTC.

The chain recombines TRBV29-1 with TRBJ2-7, with TRBD1 matching 9 bases. The CDR3 extends over 13 amino acids. The ends lost 6 bases at V and 6 bases at J; junction bases unmatched: 9. Germline-derived CDR1 and CDR2 are SQVTM and ANQGSEA. CDR3 in amino acids: CSVEQGARGEQYF. CDR3 DNA sequence: TGCAGCGTAGAACAGGGGGCTCGTGGCGAGCAGTACTTC.

V gene TRBV5-5 combines with J gene TRBJ1-3; 9 bases map to TRBD1. V dropped 1 base and J dropped 2; count of bases not matched to a gene: 1. Germline V gene sequence: CDR1 SGHKS, CDR2 YYEKEE (reference sequence). The CDR3 spans 15 residues. CDR3 DNA: TGTGCCAGCAGCTTGCGGGACAGGGCTGGAAACACCATATATTTT. This sequence encodes CASSLRDRAGNTIYF.

The chain links TRBV28 to TRBJ2-2; 9 bases map to TRBD2. The germline V gene has CDR1 MDHEN and CDR2 SYDVKM. V was clipped by 4 bases and J by 5 bases; unmatched bases: 8. The CDR3 has 16 amino acids. The CDR3 DNA is TGTGCCAGCAGTTCTTTATTAGCGGGAGATACCGGGGAGCTGTTTTTT. Encoded protein: CASSSLLAGDTGELFF.

This rearrangement joins TRBV12-5 to TRBJ2-5, with D possibly matching TRBD2 (6 bases). Germline CDR1 and CDR2: LGHNT and FRNRAP. V lost 3 bases and J 5 bases, leaving 16 bases between the germline ends. The CDR3 has 15 amino acids. This CDR3 is CASGLTPGLTETQYF. The CDR3 DNA reads as TGTGCTAGTGGTTTAACGCCGGGACTCACGGAGACCCAGTACTTC.

This clone is a singleton in its sample. The rearrangement links TRBV6-5 to TRBJ1-1; D ambiguous. The CDR3 contains 16 residues. Germline CDR1 is MNHEY and CDR2 is SVGAGI. Trimming took 0 bases from V and 4 from J, leaving 15 bases between them. The CDR3 DNA is TGTGCCAGCAGTTACTCGAGAGGCAGAGGCAGCACTGAAGCTTTCTTT. Translating gives CASSYSRGRGSTEAFF.

CDR3 DNA sequence: TGTGCCACCAGGCCTGGGCCTCCCCCCAATGAGCAGTTCTTC. Translating it yields CATRPGPPPNEQFF. This chain joins TRBV27 and TRBJ2-1; D gene unclear. This CDR3 contains 14 residues. In germline, CDR1 is MNHEY, CDR2 SMNVEV (reference sequence). Trimming took 10 bases from V and 6 from J, leaving 19 bases between them.

This chain links TRBV4-1 with TRBJ1-4; D is unresolved. Germline V CDR1 and CDR2: MGHRA, YSYEKL. Trimming pared 1 base from V and 15 bases from J, leaving 15 bases between. This CDR3 has 13 amino acids. CDR3 in amino acids: CASSQAAQQMMFF. The CDR3 region has the DNA TGCGCCAGCAGCCAAGCGGCACAGCAGATGATGTTTTTT.

V is TRBV27 and J is TRBJ1-1; 8 positions match TRBD1. From germline, CDR1 is MNHEY and CDR2 SMNVEV (reference sequence). The CDR3 sequence is 14 residues long. V dropped 5 bases and J dropped 4; count of bases not matched to a gene: 6. CDR3 sequence (DNA): TGTGCCAGCAGTCCACAGGGGGTCCTCACTGAAGCTTTCTTT. Its protein is CASSPQGVLTEAFF.

V usage is TRBV4-2 and J usage is TRBJ2-2; 7 bases fit TRBD2. The ends lost 0 bases at V and 5 bases at J; junction bases unmatched: 12. Germline CDR1 LGHNA, CDR2 YNFKEQ. This CDR3 contains 18 residues. DNA of the CDR3: TGTGCCAGCAGCCAAGATAGCCCGGCTAGCGGAAAAACCGGGGAGCTGTTTTTT. It yields the protein CASSQDSPASGKTGELFF.

The rearrangement links TRBV5-8 to TRBJ2-7; the D gene is possibly TRBD1 (6 bases). The CDR3 has 14 amino acids. Germline-derived CDR1 and CDR2 are SGHTS and YDEGEE. V lost 5 bases and J 2 bases, leaving 14 bases between the germline ends. Written as DNA, the CDR3 is TGTGCCAGCAGACCCCCCGGACAGCCCTACGAGCAGTACTTC. The encoded protein is CASRPPGQPYEQYF.

The chain carries TRBV11-2 and TRBJ2-3; D may be TRBD2 (6 bases). V dropped 9 bases and J dropped 2 bases, with 12 bases sitting between them. Germline lookup yields CDR1 SGHAT and CDR2 FQNNGV. This CDR3 contains 13 residues. CDR3 residues: CASMGGYTDTQYF. For the CDR3, the DNA is TGTGCCAGTATGGGGGGATACACAGATACGCAGTATTTT. The entire variable domain, with the rest obtained from reference TRBV11-2 and TRBJ2-3, is as follows: EAGVAQSPRYKIIEKRQSVAFWCNPISGHATLYWYQQILGQGPKLLIQFQNNGVVDDSQLPKDRFSAERLKGVDSTLKIQPAKLEDSAVYLCASMGGYTDTQYFGPGTRLTVL.

The chain has TRBV29-1 and TRBJ2-2, with 7 bases identical to TRBD1. Trimming removed 4 bases from V and 5 bases from J; junction bases left unmatched: 4. This CDR3 has 13 residues. Germline V gene sequence: CDR1 SQVTM, CDR2 ANQGSEA. CDR3 coding DNA: TGCAGCGTTGGACAGGGTAGAACCGGGGAGCTGTTTTTT. Amino acids: CSVGQGRTGELFF.

This chain joins TRBV9 and TRBJ2-3; D ambiguous. V was trimmed by 0 bases and J by 0 bases, leaving 8 bases between them. Germline CDR1 SGDLS, CDR2 YYNGEE. CDR3 length: 15 amino acids. The CDR3 region is CASSVGWSSTDTQYF. CDR3 in DNA: TGTGCCAGCAGCGTAGGATGGAGTAGCACAGATACGCAGTATTTT.

The chain recombines TRBV27 with TRBJ2-7; 8 bases are a match to TRBD1. CDR3 length: 15 residues. Per germline, CDR1 MNHEY and CDR2 SMNVEV (reference sequence). Trimming removed 4 bases from V and 5 bases from J; junction bases left unmatched: 10. CDR3 DNA: TGTGCCAGCAGTTCGGGCCTCAGGGGGCGCGACGAGCAGTACTTC. Encoded protein: CASSSGLRGRDEQYF.

The chain uses TRBV5-3 and TRBJ2-1; 7 nucleotides agree with TRBD2. TRBV5-3 qualifies as an ORF whose function is uncertain. V shed 4 bases and J 5 bases; nucleotides not matched to a gene: 9. This CDR3 spans 15 amino acids. The CDR3 DNA reads as TGTGCCAGAAGCCCCCGAAGCCTAGCGGACAATGAGCAGTTCTTC. Translating gives CARSPRSLADNEQFF.

The chain employs TRBV4-1 and TRBJ2-3; 7 bases are a match to TRBD1. V was pared by 4 bases and J by 2 bases, with 6 bases of the junction left unmatched. CDR3 length equals 15 residues. The V gene's germline CDR1 is MGHRA and CDR2 YSYEKL. The CDR3 region is CASSLATGITDTQYF. CDR3 coding DNA: TGCGCCAGCAGCCTAGCGACAGGGATCACAGATACGCAGTATTTT.

This rearrangement joins TRBV6-5 to TRBJ2-3, with D unclear. Germline V CDR1 and CDR2: MNHEY, SVGAGI. Trimming removed 2 bases from V and 0 bases from J, with 6 bases in between. This CDR3 is built from 14 residues. CDR3 loop: CASSYTTSTDTQYF. The DNA of the CDR3 is TGTGCCAGCAGTTACACGACTAGCACAGATACGCAGTATTTT.

This sequence joins TRBV7-9 and TRBJ1-2, with D tentatively TRBD1 (6 bases). Germline V gives CDR1 SEHNR, CDR2 FQNEAQ (reference sequence). V lost 5 bases, J lost 4 bases, and 17 bases lay in between. CDR3 length: 15 amino acids. The CDR3 is CASSARDIRSYGYTF. CDR3 DNA: TGTGCCAGCAGCGCCCGGGACATCAGATCCTATGGCTACACCTTC.

The chain couples TRBV27 to TRBJ2-5; the D gene is possibly TRBD2 (7 bases). The CDR3 consists of 15 residues. The germline V gene has CDR1 MNHEY and CDR2 SMNVEV (reference sequence). V gave up 1 base and J gave up 4 bases, with 13 bases separating them. The CDR3, as DNA: TGTGCCAGCAGTTTATACCAGGGAGGGGGAGAGACCCAGTACTTC. Translating gives CASSLYQGGGETQYF.

J is TRBJ1-2 and V is TRBV28, with TRBD1 identical over 8 bases. This CDR3 has 13 amino acids. J gave up 4 bases and V 2 bases, and 0 bases lay outside the gene matches. Germline CDR1 is MDHEN and CDR2 is SYDVKM. The CDR3 sequence is CASSLTGGYGYTF. As DNA, the CDR3 is TGTGCCAGCAGTTTAACAGGGGGCTATGGCTACACCTTC.